The 18 T cell receptor beta chains in this list originate from one sample, sequenced in a study of cytomegalovirus exposure and HLA in healthy donors. The PCR employed 60 Vbeta primers together with 13 Jbeta primers. Only in-frame clones appear in the TCRdb table, and some are missing; sequencing was by immunoSEQ multiplex PCR. The sample yields roughly 110,000 clones, over 60% seen once. The sequenced sample was PBMCs. The receptors originated from a woman between 45 and 65 years old in good health and CMV-seropositive.

This chain joins TRBV10-1 and TRBJ2-1, with TRBD1 identical over 7 bases. The length of the CDR3 is 16 residues. Germline CDR1 reads WNHNN; CDR2 reads SYGVQD (reference sequence). With 4 bases clipped from V and 0 bases from J, the junction kept 6 bases outside the gene matches. The CDR3 region has the DNA TGCGCCAGCAGTGGCGTGAGGGACAGCTCCTACAATGAGCAGTTCTTC. This sequence encodes CASSGVRDSSYNEQFF.

The chain links TRBV7-3 to TRBJ2-7, with 10 bases identical to TRBD1. Germline CDR1 SGHTA, CDR2 FQGTGA. V lost 5 bases and J lost 3; bases outside the gene matches: 4. This CDR3 is 14 amino acids long. CDR3 sequence reads: CASSGTGARYEQYF. In nucleotides, the CDR3 is TGTGCCAGCAGCGGGACAGGGGCGCGCTACGAGCAGTACTTC.

The V and J genes are TRBV28 and TRBJ2-7; TRBD1 is a possible D gene (5 bases). This CDR3 region has 14 residues. Germline CDR1 and CDR2: MDHEN and SYDVKM. The V end lost 1 base, the J end lost 5 bases, and 12 bases lay between the germline ends. CDR3 DNA sequence: TGTGCCAGCAGTTTATACCAGGGTAGCCACGAGCAGTACTTC. It is translated as CASSLYQGSHEQYF.

The chain is built from TRBV30 and TRBJ2-5, with TRBD1 as a possible D gene (6 bases). This CDR3 spans 15 amino acids. Germline assignment: CDR1 GTSNPN and CDR2 SVGIG (reference sequence). Trimming cost V 2 bases and J 2 bases, with 15 bases left between them. CDR3 region: CAWSNEAGEQETQYF. Here the CDR3 DNA reads TGTGCCTGGAGTAATGAGGCAGGGGAACAAGAGACCCAGTACTTC.

The chain combines TRBV11-1 with TRBJ2-4; unclear D gene. The CDR3 is 16 residues long. The germline gives CDR1 SGHAT, CDR2 FQDESV (reference sequence). Deletions cut 5 bases from V and 0 bases from J, with 14 bases between. The CDR3 DNA reads as TGTGCCAGCAGCCCAGTCGCCAGTCTAGCCAAAAACATTCAGTACTTC. Translated, it gives CASSPVASLAKNIQYF.

The chain links TRBV7-2 to TRBJ1-1; perhaps TRBD1 as D (6 bases). Germline CDR1 SGHTA, CDR2 FQGNSA. This CDR3 has 14 amino acids. The V gene lost 8 bases and the J gene lost 5 bases, with 18 bases spanning the gap. The CDR3 is CASEEDSGRTEAFF. CDR3 sequence (DNA): TGTGCCAGCGAAGAGGACAGCGGAAGGACTGAAGCTTTCTTT.

The chain links TRBV19 to TRBJ2-2, with D possibly being TRBD2 (5 bases). The germline gives CDR1 LNHDA, CDR2 SQIVND (reference sequence). This CDR3 is built from 15 residues. Between the trimmed V and J ends, which lost 2 bases and 6 bases, there was a span of 13 bases. CDR3: CASSIRARTPGELFF. The CDR3 region has the DNA TGTGCCAGTAGTATACGGGCCCGGACTCCCGGGGAGCTGTTTTTT.

V gene TRBV28 combines with J gene TRBJ2-5; the D gene is possibly TRBD1 (6 bases). This CDR3 is built from 16 residues. Trimming pared 2 bases from V and 9 bases from J, leaving 22 bases between. Per the germline V gene, CDR1 is MDHEN and CDR2 is SYDVKM. The CDR3 DNA reads as TGTGCCAGCAGTTTAGGCGGGCTTAGGGGGAATTTGGCCCAGTACTTC. This translates into CASSLGGLRGNLAQYF.

The chain is built from TRBV14 and TRBJ2-2, with D possibly TRBD2 on 6 matching bases. The CDR3 has 17 amino acids. V dropped 1 base and J dropped 1 base, with 13 bases sitting between them. Germline-derived CDR1 and CDR2 are SGHDN and FVKESK. In nucleotides, the CDR3 is TGTGCCAGCAGCCAAGGGTTTATCGGGGGGAACACCGGGGAGCTGTTTTTT. Protein product: CASSQGFIGGNTGELFF.

The V call is TRBV6-5, the J call TRBJ2-1; D unclear. The CDR3 runs 14 residues. V was cut by 6 bases and J by 8 bases, with 17 bases left in between. CDR1 MNHEY and CDR2 SVGAGI come from the germline V gene. DNA for the CDR3: TGTGCCAGCAGCCGATCTGAGGTCTTCTATGAGCAGTTCTTC. This encodes CASSRSEVFYEQFF.

The gene calls are TRBV10-2 and TRBJ2-1; 7 nucleotides line up with TRBD1. CDR1 WSHSY and CDR2 SAAADI come from the germline V gene. After removal of 3 bases from V and 7 bases from J, the junction contained 6 bases not matched to a gene. The CDR3 covers 14 residues. This CDR3 is CASSEQGRLNEQFF. CDR3 DNA: TGCGCCAGCAGTGAACAGGGGCGGTTGAATGAGCAGTTCTTC.

This clone came up a few times. The rearrangement joins TRBV7-3 to TRBJ1-2; possible D gene TRBD1, 5 bases. The ends were cut back, 8 bases at V and 8 bases at J, with 15 bases in the middle. Germline V gene sequence: CDR1 SGHTA, CDR2 FQGTGA. The length of the CDR3 is 12 residues. CDR3 protein: CASSGGWGGYTF. The DNA of the CDR3 is TGTGCCAGCTCCGGGGGATGGGGCGGCTACACCTTC.

This clone was seen a few times. The V and J genes are TRBV18 and TRBJ2-1; 10 bases agree with TRBD1. Germline values: CDR1 KGHSH, CDR2 LQKENI. CDR3 length: 15 amino acids. With V trimmed by 0 bases and J by 7 bases, 3 bases remained unmatched. The DNA of the CDR3 is TGTGCCAGCTCACCACCCCCGGACAGGGGGAATGAGCAGTTCTTC. This encodes CASSPPPDRGNEQFF.

The rearrangement uses TRBV10-3 and TRBJ2-2, with 7 positions matching TRBD2. The CDR3 loop spans 17 amino acids. V lost 6 bases to trimming and J lost 7 bases; unmatched junction nucleotides: 17. Germline values: CDR1 ENHRY, CDR2 SYGVKD. CDR3 DNA sequence: TGTGCCATCAGCCCATCGGGGGGAGAGTCGGACCGCGGGGAGCTGTTTTTT. Translating it yields CAISPSGGESDRGELFF.

V gene TRBV6-1 combines with J gene TRBJ1-6; weak D call: TRBD1 (6 bases). Germline CDR1 is MNHNS and CDR2 is SASEGT. The CDR3 contains 14 residues. Trimming cost V 8 bases and J 8 bases, with 16 bases left between them. DNA of the CDR3: TGTGCCAGCTTGCAGGGGTTTTTTGATTCACCCCTCCACTTT. Translated, it gives CASLQGFFDSPLHF.

This clone has just a few counts. This chain connects TRBV9 to TRBJ1-2; TRBD1 is a possible D gene (5 bases). Germline loops: CDR1 SGDLS, CDR2 YYNGEE. The CDR3 loop spans 17 amino acids. Trimming removed 0 bases at V and 6 bases at J, with 21 bases between. The CDR3 DNA reads TGTGCCAGCAGCGTAGCCATGCGTGCTACGAAAGGGGATGGCTACACCTTC. Translating it yields CASSVAMRATKGDGYTF.

This chain uses TRBV5-6 with TRBJ2-5, with D possibly matching TRBD2 (5 bases). This CDR3 has 11 residues. Germline assignment: CDR1 SGHDT and CDR2 YYEEEE. V lost 4 bases, J lost 5 bases, and 6 bases lay in between. The CDR3 loop reads CASSIAETQYF. The CDR3 DNA reads as TGTGCCAGCAGCATAGCGGAGACCCAGTACTTC.

The V call is TRBV7-9, the J call TRBJ2-7, with 8 nucleotides matching TRBD1. The V gene end was trimmed by 5 bases and the J gene end by 3 bases; junction bases not matched to a gene: 6. This CDR3 spans 14 amino acids. CDR1 is SEHNR and CDR2 is FQNEAQ in the germline V gene (reference sequence). The chain's CDR3 is CASSVGQGGYEQYF. Here the CDR3 DNA reads TGTGCCAGCAGCGTCGGACAGGGAGGCTACGAGCAGTACTTC.